The next 5 T cell receptor beta chains were all read from a single sample in a study of cytotoxic CD8 clonotypes in ibrutinib-treated CLL. TCRdb's table, derived via immunoSEQ multiplex PCR, lists solely in-frame clones and lacks some. The sample includes roughly 150,000 clones, around 80% of them seen just once. The starting material was PBMCs, obtained after 24 months of ibrutinib treatment. The receptors originated from a human donor with chronic lymphocytic leukemia.

The chain combines TRBV7-3 with TRBJ2-7, with TRBD2 matching 8 bases. The trim removed 2 bases at V and 1 base at J, leaving 4 bases unmatched. Per the germline V gene, CDR1 is SGHTA and CDR2 is FQGTGA. The CDR3 has 15 residues. The CDR3 sequence: CASSLSSGSSYEQYF. The CDR3 DNA follows: TGTGCCAGCAGCTTATCAAGCGGGAGTTCCTACGAGCAGTACTTC.

The rearrangement uses TRBV9 and TRBJ2-3; TRBD2 aligns across 8 bases. Germline CDR1 reads SGDLS; CDR2 reads YYNGEE. V lost 0 bases and J lost 2; bases outside the gene matches: 2. The CDR3 covers 15 residues. The CDR3 region is CASSVAGGLTDTQYF. CDR3 in DNA: TGTGCCAGCAGCGTAGCGGGGGGGCTCACAGATACGCAGTATTTT.

The genes are TRBV19 and TRBJ1-2; the D is unclear. CDR3 length: 14 amino acids. Germline CDR1 and CDR2: LNHDA and SQIVND (reference sequence). The germline V and J ends were trimmed by 5 bases and 2 bases, with 12 bases remaining between them. The CDR3 region is CASSLLTLNYGYTF. The CDR3 nucleotides read TGTGCCAGTAGTTTGTTGACACTGAACTATGGCTACACCTTC.

This clone came up a few times. This rearrangement joins TRBV5-1 to TRBJ2-1, with TRBD2 matching 11 bases. Trimming removed 4 bases from V and 10 bases from J; junction bases left unmatched: 10. The CDR3 is 15 amino acids. Germline V gene data show CDR1 as SGHRS and CDR2 as YFSETQ. The CDR3 DNA sequence: TGCGCCAGCAGCGCGAAGACTAGCGGGATCGGCGAGCAGTTCTTC. Amino acid sequence: CASSAKTSGIGEQFF.

The rearrangement uses TRBV5-1 and TRBJ2-7, with no clear D. Per germline, CDR1 SGHRS and CDR2 YFSETQ. CDR3 length equals 16 residues. Trimming pared 5 bases from V and 4 bases from J, leaving 22 bases between. CDR3 loop: CASSFGDSITLYEQYF. In DNA, the CDR3 is TGCGCCAGCAGTTTCGGAGATTCCATCACTTTGTACGAGCAGTACTTC.